The 10 T cell receptor beta chains presented below share a single source sample, sequenced in a study of OX40 agonist ivuxolimab in advanced cancers. Here immunoSEQ multiplex PCR was the method, and the copy in TCRdb shows in-frame clones only, minus some. The sample records tens of thousands of clones, around nine tenths being singletons. Sample: CD4+ or CD8+ T cells sorted from blood, taken in a trial of the OX40 agonist ivuxolimab. Receptors were obtained from an adult with an advanced solid tumor such as melanoma, head and neck, liver or kidney cancer.

This clone was observed once. The chain recombines TRBV10-3 with TRBJ2-1, with TRBD2 matching 12 bases. Trimming cost V 10 bases and J 9 bases; bases outside gene matches: 13. The CDR3 has 15 amino acids. Per germline, CDR1 ENHRY and CDR2 SYGVKD. CDR3 in amino acids: CATAPRLAGASEQFF. In DNA, the CDR3 is TGTGCCACCGCCCCGCGACTAGCGGGAGCCAGTGAGCAGTTCTTC.

The rearrangement links TRBV6-5 to TRBJ2-1; TRBD2 matches at 7 bases. The V and J ends lost 5 bases and 0 bases, in that order; junction bases with no gene match: 4. CDR1 is MNHEY and CDR2 is SVGAGI in the germline V gene. The CDR3 is made up of 15 amino acids. The CDR3 protein is CASSRAGSSYNEQFF. The CDR3 coding sequence is TGTGCCAGCAGTCGAGCGGGAAGCTCCTACAATGAGCAGTTCTTC.

The V and J genes are TRBV5-1 and TRBJ2-1, with 10 bases identical to TRBD2. Trimming cost V 0 bases and J 7 bases; bases outside gene matches: 7. This CDR3 has 16 amino acids. Germline V gene lookup returns CDR1 SGHRS and CDR2 YFSETQ. As DNA, the CDR3 is TGCGCCAGCAGCTTGGCCTTTTTGACTAGCGGGAATGAGCAGTTCTTC. Its protein is CASSLAFLTSGNEQFF.

V is TRBV18 and J is TRBJ2-7; the D call may be TRBD1 or TRBD2 (5 bases each). The CDR3 length is 15 residues. The ends were cut back, 3 bases at V and 4 bases at J, with 16 bases in the middle. Germline V gene sequence: CDR1 KGHSH, CDR2 LQKENI. Here the CDR3 DNA reads TGTGCCAGCTCACCTCGCACCGGGACCACTTACGAGCAGTACTTC. Its translation is CASSPRTGTTYEQYF.

V gene TRBV28 combines with J gene TRBJ1-6; D ambiguous. Germline assignment: CDR1 MDHEN and CDR2 SYDVKM. CDR3 length: 13 residues. Trimming removed 3 bases from V and 7 bases from J, with 7 bases in between. CDR3: CASSFPLNSPLHF. CDR3 DNA sequence: TGTGCCAGCAGTTTTCCTCTCAATTCACCCCTCCACTTT.

V is TRBV19 and J is TRBJ2-1; the D gene could be TRBD1 or TRBD2 (5 bases each). With 1 base removed from V and 4 bases from J, the gap between germline ends came to 11 bases. Germline values: CDR1 LNHDA, CDR2 SQIVND (reference sequence). There are 15 residues in the CDR3. CDR3 amino acids: CASSIGDGGYNEQFF. CDR3 sequence (DNA): TGTGCCAGTAGTATAGGGGACGGTGGGTACAATGAGCAGTTCTTC. Supplemented by reference TRBV19 and TRBJ2-1, the full variable domain reads DGGITQSPKYLFRKEGQNVTLSCEQNLNHDAMYWYRQDPGQGLRLIYYSQIVNDFQKGDIAEGYSVSREKKESFPLTVTSAQKNPTAFYLCASSIGDGGYNEQFFGPGTRLTVL.

A few counts support this clone. The chain recombines TRBV19 with TRBJ1-2; D not certain. CDR3 length equals 14 residues. V was cut by 7 bases and J by 6 bases, with 18 bases left in between. CDR1 and CDR2 (germline): LNHDA, SQIVND (reference sequence). CDR3 DNA: TGTGCCAGTAACCCCCCCTATGAGGGAAATGGCTACACCTTC. This codes for CASNPPYEGNGYTF.

The V gene is TRBV28, the J gene TRBJ1-5; 11 nucleotides align to TRBD1. CDR1 is MDHEN, CDR2 SYDVKM, per germline. The CDR3 is 14 amino acids. The junction had 2 bases not matched to a gene; V was cut back by 5 bases and J by 5 bases. The CDR3 region has the DNA TGTGCCAGCAGTACGGGACAGGGGGATCAGCCCCAGCATTTT. This gives the protein CASSTGQGDQPQHF.

The V call is TRBV28, the J call TRBJ1-2; TRBD1 matches 8 bases. The V gene's germline CDR1 is MDHEN and CDR2 SYDVKM. The CDR3 is 13 residues long. V trimming: 10 bases; J trimming: 5 bases; junction bases outside the gene matches: 9. CDR3 region: CATNTGGLYGYTF. The DNA for the CDR3 is TGTGCCACCAACACAGGGGGTCTTTATGGCTACACCTTC.

The chain carries TRBV5-1 and TRBJ2-1; D is unclear. The germline V and J ends were trimmed by 2 bases and 3 bases, with 12 bases remaining between them. The CDR3 consists of 15 residues. Germline loops: CDR1 SGHRS, CDR2 YFSETQ. CDR3 residues: CASSFSPENYNEQFF. The CDR3 nucleotides read TGCGCCAGCAGCTTTTCTCCGGAGAACTACAATGAGCAGTTCTTC.